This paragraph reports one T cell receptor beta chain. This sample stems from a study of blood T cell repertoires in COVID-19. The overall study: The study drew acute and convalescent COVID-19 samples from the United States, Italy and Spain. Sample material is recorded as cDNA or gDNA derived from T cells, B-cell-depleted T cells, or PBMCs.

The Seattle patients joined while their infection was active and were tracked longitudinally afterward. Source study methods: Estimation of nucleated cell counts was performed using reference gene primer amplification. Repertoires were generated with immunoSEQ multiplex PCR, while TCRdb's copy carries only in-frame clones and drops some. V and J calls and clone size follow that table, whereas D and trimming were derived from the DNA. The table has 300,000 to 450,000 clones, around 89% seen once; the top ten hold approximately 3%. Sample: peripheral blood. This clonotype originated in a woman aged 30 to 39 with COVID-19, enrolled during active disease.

The CDR3 nucleotides are TGTGCCAGCAGCTTCGCGAACAGGGAAGGCGAGCAGTACTTC. Its protein product is CASSFANREGEQYF. This chain uses TRBV5-5 with TRBJ2-7; perhaps TRBD1 as D (6 bases). Germline V gives CDR1 SGHKS, CDR2 YYEKEE (reference sequence). The CDR3 contains 14 residues. V was cut by 2 bases and J by 6 bases, with 15 bases left in between.